The 15 T cell receptor beta chains in this list originate from one sample, sequenced in a study of blood T cells in healthy people across ages. A second 7 to 11 cycle PCR used barcoded and J-beta primers. In TCRdb, the 5' RACE reads were re-called with MiXCR into one record per CDR3 protein. The sample lists about 1.5 million distinct CDR3 sequences; approximately 39% were seen once. Sequencing was performed on blood. These receptors all stem from a young woman in good health.

The genes are TRBV11-2 and TRBJ1-2, with no clear D. CDR3 length equals 15 residues. The V end was cut by 5 bases, the J end by 6 bases, with 19 bases between. Germline CDR1 SGHAT, CDR2 FQNNGV. The CDR3 DNA is TGTGCCAGCAGCACTCGCCGCAAGCGAACGGATGGCTACACCTTC. Its translation is CASSTRRKRTDGYTF.

In its sample, this clonotype was seen once. This sequence joins TRBV3-1 and TRBJ2-7; D is possibly TRBD2 (6 bases). CDR3 length: 16 residues. Germline V lookup: CDR1 LGHDT, CDR2 YNNKEL (reference sequence). Deletions cut 2 bases from V and 7 bases from J, with 21 bases between. The CDR3 reads CASSQTQLAPYNEQYF. Here the CDR3 DNA reads TGTGCCAGCAGCCAAACTCAGCTAGCGCCTTACAATGAGCAGTACTTC.

V usage is TRBV12-3 or TRBV12-4 and J usage is TRBJ1-2; D gene ambiguous. CDR3 size: 15 residues. V lost 2 bases and J 7 bases, leaving 17 bases between the germline ends. The CDR3 region has the DNA TGTGCCAGCAGTTTAAAAGGGTCGGGGTCATCTGGCTACACCTTC. Translating it yields CASSLKGSGSSGYTF.

The chain uses TRBV9 and TRBJ2-5; no clear D. This CDR3 has 13 residues. V lost 0 bases and J 5 bases, leaving 8 bases between the germline ends. Germline lookup yields CDR1 SGDLS and CDR2 YYNGEE. Here the CDR3 reads CASSVELRETQYF. CDR3 in DNA: TGTGCCAGCAGCGTAGAGCTTCGGGAGACCCAGTACTTC.

The chain employs TRBV6-6 and TRBJ1-1, with 12 bases aligning to TRBD1. This CDR3 comprises 15 residues. Trimming took 6 bases from V and 2 from J; bases not matched to a gene: 4. From germline, CDR1 is MNHNY and CDR2 SVGAGI (reference sequence). The CDR3 spells CASRTGTGGNTEAFF. The CDR3, as DNA: TGTGCCAGCAGGACCGGGACAGGGGGCAACACTGAAGCTTTCTTT.

This clonotype was recorded many times. The gene calls are TRBV6-1 and TRBJ1-2; D unresolved. The CDR3 length is 11 residues. V was shortened by 6 bases and J by 8 bases, with 10 bases between the two germline ends. CDR1 MNHNS and CDR2 SASEGT come from the germline V gene. The CDR3 is CASSALYGYTF. In nucleotides, the CDR3 is TGTGCCAGCAGCGCCTTGTACGGCTACACCTTC.

As for this clonotype: Given a much more abundant clone one base away, this may be a read error. The chain links TRBV7-9 to TRBJ2-7; D ambiguous. The assigned J gene may be wrong: the sequence end matches TRBJ2-5 better. Germline assignment: CDR1 SEHNR and CDR2 FQNEAQ (reference sequence). The CDR3 is made up of 14 amino acids. The DNA of the CDR3 is TGTGCCAGCAGCGTACTCCCTAGTGGGGAGACCCAGTACTTC. Translated: CASSVLPSGETQYF.

A few counts support this clonotype. V gene TRBV5-1 combines with J gene TRBJ2-5; 7 positions match TRBD1. The CDR3 runs to 15 residues. Germline lookup yields CDR1 SGHRS and CDR2 YFSETQ. The ends lost 4 bases at V and 4 bases at J; junction bases unmatched: 10. The CDR3 loop is CASSPDRQGSETQYF. The CDR3 coding sequence is TGCGCCAGCAGCCCGGATCGACAGGGATCAGAGACCCAGTACTTC. The whole variable domain, filled in from reference TRBV5-1 and TRBJ2-5, reads KAGVTQTPRYLIKTRGQQVTLSCSPISGHRSVSWYQQTPGQGLQFLFEYFSETQRNKGNFPGRFSGRQFSNSRSEMNVSTLELGDSALYLCASSPDRQGSETQYFGPGTRLLVL.

The rearrangement joins TRBV14 to TRBJ1-2; tentatively, D is TRBD1 (6 bases). Germline V gene lookup returns CDR1 SGHDN and CDR2 FVKESK. V lost 0 bases and J 7 bases, leaving 12 bases between the germline ends. The CDR3 has 14 residues. CDR3 nucleotides: TGTGCCAGCAGCCAAGATTACAGGGCCAGTGGCTACACCTTC. Protein product: CASSQDYRASGYTF.

The V and J genes are TRBV28 and TRBJ2-1; D not certain. CDR1 is MDHEN, CDR2 SYDVKM, per germline. Trimming shortened V by 6 bases and J by 9 bases, and 9 bases separated the two germline ends. The CDR3 has 11 residues. The CDR3 region is CASRLEPEQFF. For the CDR3, the DNA is TGTGCCAGCAGGTTAGAGCCTGAGCAGTTCTTC.

In this sample, this clonotype turned up a few times. One end of the junction varies from germline; a read error may be responsible. The J gene is TRBJ1-6, the V gene TRBV27, with no clear D. The CDR3 length is 15 residues. The V gene's germline CDR1 is MNHEY and CDR2 SMNVEV (reference sequence). The CDR3 sequence: CASSLVGKDNSPLHF. The CDR3 coding sequence is TGTGCCAGCAGTTTAGTGGGTAAAGATAATTCGCCCCTCCACTTT.

This clonotype was seen many times. V and J are TRBV5-5 and TRBJ1-6; D unresolved. Trimming shortened V by 0 bases and J by 2 bases, and 9 bases separated the two germline ends. Germline V lookup: CDR1 SGHKS, CDR2 YYEKEE (reference sequence). This CDR3 comprises 16 residues. The CDR3: CASSLDRWTYNSPLHF. As DNA, the CDR3 is TGTGCCAGCAGCTTGGATCGGTGGACCTATAATTCACCCCTCCACTTT. Full variable domain (outside the CDR3, taken from reference TRBV5-5 and TRBJ1-6): DAGVTQSPTHLIKTRGQQVTLRCSPISGHKSVSWYQQVLGQGPQFIFQYYEKEERGRGNFPDRFSARQFPNYSSELNVNALLLGDSALYLCASSLDRWTYNSPLHFGNGTRLTVT.

The chain is built from TRBV7-9 and TRBJ2-1, with TRBD2 as a possible D gene (6 bases). The CDR3 is made up of 16 amino acids. V was cut by 5 bases and J by 0 bases, with 14 bases left in between. Germline lookup yields CDR1 SEHNR and CDR2 FQNEAQ (reference sequence). The CDR3 region has the DNA TGTGCCAGCAGCACCAGCGCGGGGTTCTCCTACAATGAGCAGTTCTTC. It is translated as CASSTSAGFSYNEQFF.

Note on this clonotype: Relative to the germline gene, one junction end is altered; a read error may explain this. The chain is built from TRBV11-2 and TRBJ2-5, with a weak D call TRBD2 (5 bases). This CDR3 contains 15 residues. The germline CDR1 and CDR2 sequences are SGHAT and FQNNGV. CDR3 region: CASSLGGSAKWEQCF. The CDR3, as DNA: TGTGCCAGCAGCTTAGGAGGCTCTGCAAAATGGGAGCAGTGCTTC.

The chain links TRBV11-2 to TRBJ2-3, with 8 bases fitting TRBD2. The CDR3 is made up of 16 amino acids. The V and J ends lost 7 bases and 8 bases, in that order; junction bases with no gene match: 17. Germline loops: CDR1 SGHAT, CDR2 FQNNGV. The CDR3 loop reads CASKRGTGGLEGTQYF. In nucleotides, the CDR3 is TGTGCCAGCAAAAGGGGCACGGGGGGGCTAGAAGGTACGCAGTATTTT.